This T cell receptor beta chain was sequenced in a study of blood T cell repertoires in COVID-19. The V gene's germline CDR1 is SGHRS and CDR2 YFSETQ. With 0 bases removed from V and 0 bases from J, the gap between germline ends came to 7 bases. The CDR3 sequence is 15 residues long. Libraries were prepared by immunoSEQ multiplex PCR; TCRdb keeps only in-frame clonotypes and omits some of them. The table includes over 200,000 clones, less than 90% detected once. Sequencing input: peripheral blood. The genes are TRBV5-1 and TRBJ1-3; TRBD1 is a possible D gene (6 bases). This receptor was identified in a man aged 35-49 years with active or convalescent COVID-19. CDR3 protein: CASSLEGGSGNTIYF. The CDR3 DNA reads as TGCGCCAGCAGCTTGGAAGGGGGCTCTGGAAACACCATATATTTT.